This T cell receptor (beta chain) came from a study of regulatory T cells in long-lasting Graves disease. Study-wide points: Persistent Graves' patients showed less TCR diversity than newly diagnosed ones.

Time point defined: persistent/refractory GD, antithyroid drugs over 5 years with positive TRAb. With RNA extracted from PBMCs as input, the TCR library was made. Collection of peripheral blood (about 10 milliliters) was done using EDTA tubes. At least ten counts were recorded for this clonotype. Its antigen is unknown. Arm-PCR with iRepertoire HTBI primers amplified the CDR3 regions for these TCR beta libraries. Methods used by the authors: Identified across the samples were 55 to 75 TRBV segments and roughly 14 TRBJ segments. TCRdb reanalysed the multiplex PCR reads using MiXCR and keeps one entry per CDR3 protein. TCRdb, not the authors, supplied the V and J calls. In the table there are about 290,000 distinct CDR3 sequences, around a fifth of which are singletons. From germline, CDR1 is MNHEY and CDR2 SVGEGT. The CDR3 loop spans 14 amino acids. With V trimmed by 0 bases and J by 7 bases, 5 bases remained unmatched.

The chain couples TRBV6-2 or TRBV6-3 to TRBJ2-7; 8 nucleotides agree with TRBD1. This receptor was identified in a female donor with Graves disease. The sample in question was peripheral blood mononuclear cells (PBMCs), obtained when the disease was refractory, from a patient treated with antithyroid drugs. CDR3 in DNA: TGTGCCAGCAGTTACTCGGACAGGGTAATGGAGCAGTACTTC. It is translated as CASSYSDRVMEQYF.